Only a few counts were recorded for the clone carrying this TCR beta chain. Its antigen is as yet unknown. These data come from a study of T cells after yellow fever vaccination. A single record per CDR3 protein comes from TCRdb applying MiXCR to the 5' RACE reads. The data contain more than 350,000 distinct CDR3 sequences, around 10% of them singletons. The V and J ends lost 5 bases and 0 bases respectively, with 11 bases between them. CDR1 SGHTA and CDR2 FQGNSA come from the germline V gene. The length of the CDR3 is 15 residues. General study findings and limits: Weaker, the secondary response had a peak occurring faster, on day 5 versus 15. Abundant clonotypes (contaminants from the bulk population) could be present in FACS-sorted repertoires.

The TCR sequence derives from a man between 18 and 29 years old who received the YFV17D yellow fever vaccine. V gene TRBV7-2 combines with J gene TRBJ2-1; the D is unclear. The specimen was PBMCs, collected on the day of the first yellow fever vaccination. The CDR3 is CASSPDQSSYNEQFF. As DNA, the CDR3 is TGTGCCAGCAGCCCTGACCAGAGCTCCTACAATGAGCAGTTCTTC.